This TCR beta chain comes out of a study of a mutant IDH1 vaccine in newly diagnosed glioma. Study overall: Vaccines began 4-6 weeks after radiotherapy alone, or with temozolomide cycles. Most patients had radiochemotherapy with temozolomide before enrollment; others had one alone.

V was shortened by 3 bases and J by 1 base, with 7 bases between the two germline ends. From germline, CDR1 is SGHRS and CDR2 YFSETQ. The CDR3 is made up of 13 amino acids. Method: immunoSEQ multiplex PCR; TCRdb's copy keeps in-frame clones and lacks some. The table includes over 55,000 clones, about 81% detected once. As for time point: week 23, last vaccination. Each vaccine dose was 300 ug of mutant IDH1 20-mer peptide, with topical imiquimod. The study enrolled donors with new WHO grade 3 or 4 IDH1-mutant, ATRX-lost astrocytomas. This clone was counted a single time. Its antigen is currently unknown.

This sequence was found in a woman aged 40 to 49 with glioma. Some clones in this sample may be carry-over from other donors' samples. V usage is TRBV5-1 and J usage is TRBJ1-1; D ambiguous. Sequenced material: PBMCs, taken from a glioma patient whose treatment included an IDH1 peptide vaccine. For the CDR3, the DNA is TGCGCCAGCAGCTCGGACCCGAACACTGAAGCTTTCTTT. Translation: CASSSDPNTEAFF.